This T cell receptor (beta chain) was found in a study of T cell repertoires in cytomegalovirus infection. Notes on this clonotype: Its antigen is currently unknown.

Study-wide points: There were HLA-C-restricted CMV-specific TCR beta clonotypes dominating the ex vivo response.

With 4 bases clipped from V and 3 bases from J, the junction kept 6 bases outside the gene matches. Germline-derived CDR1 and CDR2 are MNHEY and SMNVEV (reference sequence). CDR3 length equals 15 residues. TCRdb re-called the reads through MiXCR, storing one row per CDR3 protein. The sample records around 450,000 distinct CDR3 sequences, about 10% being singletons. This clonotype was obtained from a human donor in good health (CMV status not recorded). Some clones in this sample may be carry-over from other donors' samples. Specimen: PBMCs. This chain links TRBV27 with TRBJ2-7; 10 nucleotides line up with TRBD2. The CDR3 nucleotides read TGTGCCAGCAGTTCTCTAGCGGGGGCCCTCTACGAGCAGTACTTC. Translated: CASSSLAGALYEQYF.